A selection of T cell receptor beta chains follows, all from one sample in a study of human T cells and chemical hapten exposure. TCRdb itself ran the RACE reads through MiXCR, one entry per CDR3 protein. Among more than 70,000 distinct CDR3 sequences listed, 11% were seen once. The source was whole blood, collected in connection with sensitization to the hapten diphenylcyclopropenone (DPC). These receptors originate from a woman aged 30 to 39 with alopecia areata. Some clones in this sample may be carry-over from other donors' samples. CDR3s include the opening cysteine and the closing phenylalanine or tryptophan. The D gene is left open where the match is weak. Size is omitted from some rows. Given values are once, few, many or a class for expanded clones.

clone_size: few; j_call: TRBJ2-7; d_call: TRBD2; v_call: TRBV29-1; cdr3_aa: CSAASGTSATYEQYF; cdr3_nt: TGCAGCGCCGCATCGGGGACTAGCGCAACCTACGAGCAGTACTTC
clone_size: NA; j_call: TRBJ1-2; d_call: NA; v_call: TRBV29-1; cdr3_aa: CSAGTGYGYTF; cdr3_nt: TGCAGCGCTGGGACGGGATATGGCTACACCTTC
clone_size: few; j_call: TRBJ2-7; d_call: TRBD2; v_call: TRBV5-1; cdr3_aa: CASSLLAGGLTSEQYF; cdr3_nt: TGCGCCAGCAGCTTACTTGCGGGAGGCCTAACCAGTGAGCAGTACTTC
clone_size: many; j_call: TRBJ2-2; d_call: NA; v_call: TRBV6-1; cdr3_aa: CASSVQLNTGELFF; cdr3_nt: TGTGCCAGCAGTGTACAGCTTAACACCGGGGAGCTGTTTTTT
clone_size: NA; j_call: TRBJ2-5; d_call: NA; v_call: TRBV5-1; cdr3_aa: CASSSAQRSQETQYF; cdr3_nt: TGCGCCAGCAGCTCCGCCCAGCGGTCCCAAGAGACCCAGTACTTC
clone_size: many; j_call: TRBJ1-1; d_call: NA; v_call: TRBV6-2/TRBV6-3; cdr3_aa: CASSYAGKNTEAFF; cdr3_nt: TGTGCCAGCAGTTACGCGGGGAAGAACACTGAAGCTTTCTTT
clone_size: few; j_call: TRBJ2-3; d_call: NA; v_call: TRBV6-4; cdr3_aa: CASSDSDTDTQYF; cdr3_nt: TGTGCCAGCAGTGACTCTGACACAGATACGCAGTATTTT
clone_size: many; j_call: TRBJ2-7; d_call: TRBD2; v_call: TRBV18; cdr3_aa: CASSPRIGLADSYEQYF; cdr3_nt: TGTGCCAGCTCACCAAGGATTGGGCTAGCGGACTCCTACGAGCAGTACTTC
clone_size: NA; j_call: TRBJ1-1; d_call: NA; v_call: TRBV28; cdr3_aa: CASSLGGRGTEAFF; cdr3_nt: TGTGCCAGCAGTTTGGGTGGGCGGGGGACTGAAGCTTTCTTT
clone_size: few; j_call: TRBJ2-2; d_call: NA; v_call: TRBV6-1; cdr3_aa: CASTEHNTGELFF; cdr3_nt: TGTGCCAGCACGGAACACAACACCGGGGAGCTGTTTTTT
clone_size: many; j_call: TRBJ1-5; d_call: NA; v_call: TRBV20-1; cdr3_aa: CSARGGEYQPQHF; cdr3_nt: TGCAGTGCCCGGGGAGGAGAATATCAGCCCCAGCATTTT
clone_size: many; j_call: TRBJ2-2; d_call: NA; v_call: TRBV7-9; cdr3_aa: CASSGTPNTGELFF; cdr3_nt: TGTGCCAGCAGCGGGACACCGAACACCGGGGAGCTGTTTTTT
clone_size: few; j_call: TRBJ1-4; d_call: NA; v_call: TRBV2; cdr3_aa: CASVDGFNEKLFF; cdr3_nt: TGTGCCAGCGTAGACGGGTTTAATGAAAAACTGTTTTTT
clone_size: many; j_call: TRBJ1-5; d_call: NA; v_call: TRBV12-3/TRBV12-4; cdr3_aa: CASSLKLDRRPQHF; cdr3_nt: TGTGCCAGCAGTTTAAAGTTGGACAGAAGGCCCCAGCATTTT
clone_size: NA; j_call: TRBJ2-3; d_call: NA; v_call: TRBV30; cdr3_aa: CAWSAADTQYF; cdr3_nt: TGTGCCTGGAGTGCTGCAGATACGCAGTATTTT
clone_size: NA; j_call: TRBJ2-1; d_call: NA; v_call: TRBV12-3/TRBV12-4; cdr3_aa: CASQDTAGYEQFF; cdr3_nt: TGTGCCAGCCAGGACACGGCCGGTTATGAGCAGTTCTTC
clone_size: many; j_call: TRBJ1-4; d_call: NA; v_call: TRBV7-2; cdr3_aa: CASSPGGTGGEKLFF; cdr3_nt: TGTGCCAGCTCCCCCGGCGGTACTGGGGGTGAAAAACTGTTTTTT
clone_size: NA; j_call: TRBJ2-1; d_call: NA; v_call: TRBV11-2; cdr3_aa: CASGTSTMDEQFF; cdr3_nt: TGTGCCAGTGGGACCAGTACTATGGATGAGCAGTTCTTC
clone_size: many; j_call: TRBJ2-1; d_call: TRBD2; v_call: TRBV4-3; cdr3_aa: CASSQRTGLDSLQFF; cdr3_nt: TGCGCCAGCAGCCAAAGAACGGGACTAGATTCCTTGCAGTTCTTC
clone_size: few; j_call: TRBJ2-2; d_call: NA; v_call: TRBV12-3/TRBV12-4; cdr3_aa: CASRPGGLNTGELFF; cdr3_nt: TGTGCCAGCCGTCCGGGGGGCTTGAACACCGGGGAGCTGTTTTTT
clone_size: few; j_call: TRBJ1-3; d_call: TRBD1; v_call: TRBV18; cdr3_aa: CASSQGTGSAGNTIYF; cdr3_nt: TGTGCCAGCTCACAAGGGACAGGGTCGGCTGGAAACACCATATATTTT
clone_size: many; j_call: TRBJ1-5; d_call: NA; v_call: TRBV6-6; cdr3_aa: CASSYGQQGASQPQHF; cdr3_nt: TGTGCCAGCAGTTACGGTCAACAGGGAGCGAGTCAGCCCCAGCATTTT